These 10 T cell receptor beta chains originate from one sample sequenced in a study of a mutant IDH1 vaccine in newly diagnosed glioma. Their recognized antigens are unknown. The protocol was immunoSEQ multiplex PCR, while the TCRdb copy is restricted to in-frame clones and leaves out a portion. The top ten clones hold 4.1% of a sample with about 54,000 clones, about 85% of them seen once. Documented time point: week 35, safety follow-up. Alongside topical imiquimod, each dose of vaccine comprised 300 ug of mutant IDH1 20-mer peptide. The input for sequencing was PBMCs, taken from a glioma patient whose treatment included an IDH1 peptide vaccine. The origin of the receptors is a young woman with glioma.

The chain joins TRBV19 to TRBJ2-3; D ambiguous. The CDR3 length is 13 residues. V lost 6 bases and J lost 3, with 10 bases in between. Germline assignment: CDR1 LNHDA and CDR2 SQIVND (reference sequence). This chain's CDR3 is CASRPRSTDTQYF. CDR3 bases: TGTGCCAGTAGGCCCAGATCGACAGATACGCAGTATTTT. Full variable domain (remainder filled in from reference TRBV19 and TRBJ2-3): DGGITQSPKYLFRKEGQNVTLSCEQNLNHDAMYWYRQDPGQGLRLIYYSQIVNDFQKGDIAEGYSVSREKKESFPLTVTSAQKNPTAFYLCASRPRSTDTQYFGPGTRLTVL.

The genes are TRBV18 and TRBJ2-5, with D perhaps given as TRBD1 or TRBD2 (5 bases each). The germline CDR1 and CDR2 sequences are KGHSH and LQKENI. With 0 bases removed from V and 2 bases from J, the gap between germline ends came to 13 bases. The CDR3 length is 16 residues. The CDR3 is CASSPPSGRDQETQYF. CDR3 DNA sequence: TGTGCCAGCTCACCACCGAGCGGCAGGGATCAAGAGACCCAGTACTTC.

This clone occurred a few times. The rearrangement joins TRBV7-9 to TRBJ1-1, with TRBD1 as a possible D gene (5 bases). Trimming left V 4 bases short and J 2 bases short, with 20 bases between. This CDR3 has 17 amino acids. The V gene's germline CDR1 is SEHNR and CDR2 FQNEAQ (reference sequence). CDR3 coding DNA: TGTGCCAGCAGCTCCAGGGTAAGGGCCCCTTCTAACACTGAAGCTTTCTTT. It translates to CASSSRVRAPSNTEAFF.

The genes are TRBV4-1 and TRBJ2-7; TRBD1 might be the D (5 bases). CDR1 MGHRA and CDR2 YSYEKL come from the germline V gene. This CDR3 spans 17 amino acids. V was clipped by 1 base and J by 0 bases, with 16 bases between them. CDR3 bases: TGCGCCAGCAGCCAAGGACCACAGGTCCGGAGCTCCTACGAGCAGTACTTC. This gives the protein CASSQGPQVRSSYEQYF.

The chain is built from TRBV10-3 and TRBJ2-1; 11 nucleotides match TRBD2. The CDR3 totals 15 residues. After removal of 2 bases from V and 8 bases from J, the junction contained 5 bases not matched to a gene. Germline V CDR1 and CDR2: ENHRY, SYGVKD. CDR3 in amino acids: CAISEGVTSGDEQFF. The CDR3 coding sequence is TGTGCCATCAGTGAGGGGGTGACTAGCGGGGATGAGCAGTTCTTC.

In this sample, this clone turned up once. The V call is TRBV7-6, the J call TRBJ2-5, with 8 positions matching TRBD1. Trimming took 4 bases from V and 2 from J; bases not matched to a gene: 3. The CDR3 has 14 residues. Germline V gene data show CDR1 as SGHVS and CDR2 as FNYEAQ. CDR3 protein: CASSSQGVQETQYF. The CDR3 nucleotides are TGTGCCAGCAGCTCACAGGGGGTGCAAGAGACCCAGTACTTC.

The chain has TRBV19 and TRBJ2-3; 8 bases map to TRBD2. Germline assignment: CDR1 LNHDA and CDR2 SQIVND (reference sequence). The CDR3 runs 12 residues. V gave up 9 bases and J gave up 2 bases; unmatched junction bases: 1. CDR3 region: CASGGDTDTQYF. The CDR3 DNA follows: TGTGCCAGCGGGGGGGACACAGATACGCAGTATTTT.

This chain links TRBV30 with TRBJ2-7, with D uncertain. CDR3 size: 12 residues. Trimming cost V 8 bases and J 1 base, with 12 bases left between them. Germline CDR1 reads GTSNPN; CDR2 reads SVGIG (reference sequence). The CDR3 nucleotides read TGTGCCAGAAGCGATCAGTCCTACGAGCAGTACTTC. Its translation is CARSDQSYEQYF.

The rearrangement uses TRBV19 and TRBJ1-5, with no clear D. Between the trimmed V and J ends, which lost 0 bases and 7 bases, there was a span of 16 bases. The CDR3 has 16 amino acids. Germline assignment: CDR1 LNHDA and CDR2 SQIVND (reference sequence). CDR3 nucleotides: TGTGCCAGTAGTATAGATGGCGTCGGGGTCCGCCAGCCCCAGCATTTT. Amino acid sequence: CASSIDGVGVRQPQHF. The variable domain in full, completed from reference TRBV19 and TRBJ1-5, reads DGGITQSPKYLFRKEGQNVTLSCEQNLNHDAMYWYRQDPGQGLRLIYYSQIVNDFQKGDIAEGYSVSREKKESFPLTVTSAQKNPTAFYLCASSIDGVGVRQPQHFGDGTRLSIL.

The genes are TRBV11-2 and TRBJ1-2; D possibly corresponds to TRBD1 (6 bases). Germline CDR1 reads SGHAT; CDR2 reads FQNNGV. V lost 1 base to trimming and J lost 7 bases, with 22 bases between them. The CDR3 runs to 17 residues. The DNA of the CDR3 is TGTGCCAGCAGCTTAGTGAGCGGCAGGGGTGGGTCCGGTGGCTACACCTTC. This gives the protein CASSLVSGRGGSGGYTF.